This T cell receptor (beta chain) derives from a study of identical twins. From the 5' RACE reads, TCRdb called clonotypes with MiXCR, one entry per CDR3 protein. The sample has around 20,000 distinct CDR3 sequences, roughly 71% seen once. Study-wide results and limits: Cross-sectional statistical analysis was relied on for the conclusions, without the same donors being followed. There were fewer insertions in abundant cord blood beta clonotypes, but memory repertoires showed no such pattern.

Remarks on this clonotype: Its specificity is unknown.

Only healthy Caucasians were enrolled as donors. V shed 3 bases and J 2 bases; nucleotides not matched to a gene: 3. Germline CDR1 KGHDR, CDR2 SFDVKD. CDR3 length: 15 residues. The source is a woman younger than 30 in good health. This table probably holds off-target reads from a library built for another chain. This chain joins TRBV24-1 and TRBJ2-5, with TRBD1 identical over 9 bases. Source material: memory (CD45RO+) T cells sorted from blood. The CDR3 is CATSDGGTGQETQYF. CDR3 sequence (DNA): TGTGCCACCAGTGATGGGGGGACAGGGCAAGAGACCCAGTACTTC.